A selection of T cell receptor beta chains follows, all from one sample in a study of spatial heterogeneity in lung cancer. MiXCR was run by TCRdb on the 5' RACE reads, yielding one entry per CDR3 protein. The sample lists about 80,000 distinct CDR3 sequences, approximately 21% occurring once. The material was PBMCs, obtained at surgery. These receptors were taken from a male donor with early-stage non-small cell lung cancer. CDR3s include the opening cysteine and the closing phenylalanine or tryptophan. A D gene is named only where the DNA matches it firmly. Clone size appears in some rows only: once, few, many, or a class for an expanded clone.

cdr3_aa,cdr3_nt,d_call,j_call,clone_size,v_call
CASSSPGQGNYGYTF,TGTGCCAGCAGTTCCCCGGGACAGGGGAACTATGGCTACACCTTC,TRBD1,TRBJ1-2,many,TRBV6-2/TRBV6-3
CASSRQGPEGEQYF,TGTGCCAGCAGTAGACAGGGCCCAGAGGGGGAGCAGTACTTC,TRBD1,TRBJ2-7,once,TRBV28
CASSLITTYEQYF,TGTGCCAGCAGTTTGATAACTACCTACGAGCAGTACTTC,NA,TRBJ2-7,few,TRBV28
CASRNSADTQYF,TGTGCCAGCCGGAATTCCGCAGATACGCAGTATTTT,NA,TRBJ2-3,NA,TRBV27
CSARAFGDEQFF,TGCAGTGCTAGGGCATTCGGGGATGAGCAGTTCTTC,NA,TRBJ2-1,few,TRBV20-1
CASSPGTGGLDTQYF,TGCGCCAGCAGCCCCGGGACAGGGGGCTTGGATACGCAGTATTTT,TRBD1,TRBJ2-3,NA,TRBV5-1
CASEGTGELFF,TGTGCCAGCGAGGGCACCGGGGAGCTGTTTTTT,NA,TRBJ2-2,many,TRBV7-8
CASSKRPGQLNTEAFF,TGTGCCAGCAGCAAACGGCCAGGACAGCTGAACACTGAAGCTTTCTTT,NA,TRBJ1-1,NA,TRBV7-6
CASSQVNPGGSPLHF,TGTGCCAGCAGCCAAGTCAACCCGGGAGGTTCACCCCTCCACTTT,NA,TRBJ1-6,NA,TRBV3-1
CASSQDTGSPIWHF,TGTGCCAGCAGCCAAGACACAGGGTCGCCTATCTGGCATTTT,NA,TRBJ1-5,NA,TRBV3-1
CASNTGLNTEAFF,TGTGCCAGCAATACAGGTCTCAACACTGAAGCTTTCTTT,NA,TRBJ1-1,NA,TRBV6-1
CAGSLVGGTEAFF,TGTGCCGGCAGCTTAGTGGGGGGCACTGAAGCTTTCTTT,NA,TRBJ1-1,NA,TRBV7-2
CASHSGNTIYF,TGTGCCAGCCACTCTGGAAACACCATATATTTT,NA,TRBJ1-3,NA,TRBV25-1